The rows below give T cell receptor beta chains drawn from one sample of a study of spatial heterogeneity in lung cancer. TCRdb ran MiXCR on the 5' RACE reads and lists one entry per CDR3 protein. Here the sample spans several thousand distinct CDR3 sequences, 13% to 15% being singletons. Material: lung tumor tissue, obtained at surgery. Source of these receptors: a female donor with early-stage non-small cell lung cancer. Each CDR3 is given with its conserved first and last residue. The D gene is left open where the match is weak. Size values are once, few and many counts, or a class for expanded clones, and some rows have none.

J,size,V,D,DNA,CDR3
TRBJ2-3,many,TRBV6-1,.,TGTGCCAGCAGTACCCGGGACGGAATCACAGATACGCAGTATTTT,CASSTRDGITDTQYF
TRBJ2-7,many,TRBV6-5,.,TGTGCCAGCAGTTCCCTGAGCGGAGTATACGAGCAGTACTTC,CASSSLSGVYEQYF
TRBJ2-1,many,TRBV7-3,.,TGTGCCAGCAGTCCCATGAGCGGGTCCTACAATGAGCAGTTCTTC,CASSPMSGSYNEQFF
TRBJ1-6,large,TRBV4-3,.,TGCGCCAGCAGCCAAGTGCGTCGGGAGGCCCCCCTCCACTTT,CASSQVRREAPLHF
TRBJ2-3,many,TRBV2,TRBD2,TGTGCCAGTTCCGGGGGGGCCTATCCGTTAACAGATACGCAGTATTTT,CASSGGAYPLTDTQYF
TRBJ2-1,many,TRBV2,TRBD2,TGTGCCAGCAGTGAACGCGGGCTAGCGGGGAGCTCCTACAATGAGCAGTTCTTC,CASSERGLAGSSYNEQFF
TRBJ2-3,many,TRBV4-2,.,TGTGCCAGCAGCAGTTCCATGGGACCCGGCATCACAGATACGCAGTATTTT,CASSSSMGPGITDTQYF
TRBJ2-3,medium-sized,TRBV27,.,TGTGCCAGCAGACCCACATACCTCGGCACAGATACGCAGTATTTT,CASRPTYLGTDTQYF
TRBJ2-3,.,TRBV7-3,.,TGTGCCAGCAGCCACACACTGACGGATACGCAGTATTTT,CASSHTLTDTQYF
TRBJ1-4,few,TRBV21-1,.,TGTGCCAGCAGCACGTTACTCAATGAAAAACTGTTTTTT,CASSTLLNEKLFF
TRBJ1-1,many,TRBV6-5,.,TGTGCCAGCAGTTACCGCGTGAACACTGAAGCTTTCTTT,CASSYRVNTEAFF
TRBJ1-1,.,TRBV6-5,.,TGTGCCAGCAGCCCCTCCCCCACCGTTGCTTTCTTT,CASSPSPTVAFF
TRBJ2-1,.,TRBV20-1,.,TGCAGTGCTAGGCCTGTTGCCCGGTGGAGCTCCTACAATGAGCAGTTCTTC,CSARPVARWSSYNEQFF
TRBJ1-5,many,TRBV3-2,.,TGTGCCAGCAGCCAAGAAAGTGGGCAGGCTAAGCGTAATCAGCCCCAGCATTTT,CASSQESGQAKRNQPQHF